The T cell receptor (beta chain) described here comes from a study of CXCR3-negative and CXCR3-positive naive CD8 T cells. Notes on the study in general: Memory CD8+ cells had much lower diversity, and both naive subsets had comparably high diversity. Memory cells showed distinct TRBV-TRBJ patterns, while the two naive subsets matched. Researchers report that CXCR3-positive naive cells carry more hydrophobic TRB CDR3s than CXCR3-negative naive cells.

The CDR3 spans 15 residues. Germline values: CDR1 MGHRA, CDR2 YSYEKL. Sorting was done in triplicate for each CD8+ T cell subset (under 330,000 cells each). CD45RO-CCR7+CD27+CD95- was the phenotype of naive CD8+ T cells. cDNA libraries for TRB were generated by 5' RACE incorporating UMI labels. Using the 5' RACE reads, TCRdb records one entry per CDR3 protein without DNA. The sample table sets out about 140,000 distinct CDR3 sequences. Turning to this clonotype: The antigen remains unidentified.

This chain links TRBV4-1 with TRBJ2-3; TCRdb's D gene call, TRBD1, goes unchecked for lack of DNA. Sequencing was done on a sample of naive CXCR3+ CD8+ T cells from blood. Described subset: CD45RO-CCR7+CD27+CD95- naive CD8+ T cells expressing CXCR3 (TNR3+). The TCR originated in a human donor in good health. Some clones in this sample may be carry-over from other donors' samples. CDR3 protein: CASSQDRGSADTQYF.